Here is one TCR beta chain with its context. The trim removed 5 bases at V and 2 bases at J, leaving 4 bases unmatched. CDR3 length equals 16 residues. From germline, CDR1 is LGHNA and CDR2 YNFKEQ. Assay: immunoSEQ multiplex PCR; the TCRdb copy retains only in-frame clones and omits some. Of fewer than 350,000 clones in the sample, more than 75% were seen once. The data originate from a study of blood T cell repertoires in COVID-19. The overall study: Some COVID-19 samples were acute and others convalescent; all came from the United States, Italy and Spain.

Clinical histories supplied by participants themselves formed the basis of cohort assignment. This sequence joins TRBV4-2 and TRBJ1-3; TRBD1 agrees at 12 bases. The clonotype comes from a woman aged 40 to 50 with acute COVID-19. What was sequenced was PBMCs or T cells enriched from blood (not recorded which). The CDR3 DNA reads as TGTGCCAGCAGCGGGGGGGACAGGGGGCCTGGAAACACCATATATTTT. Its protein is CASSGGDRGPGNTIYF.